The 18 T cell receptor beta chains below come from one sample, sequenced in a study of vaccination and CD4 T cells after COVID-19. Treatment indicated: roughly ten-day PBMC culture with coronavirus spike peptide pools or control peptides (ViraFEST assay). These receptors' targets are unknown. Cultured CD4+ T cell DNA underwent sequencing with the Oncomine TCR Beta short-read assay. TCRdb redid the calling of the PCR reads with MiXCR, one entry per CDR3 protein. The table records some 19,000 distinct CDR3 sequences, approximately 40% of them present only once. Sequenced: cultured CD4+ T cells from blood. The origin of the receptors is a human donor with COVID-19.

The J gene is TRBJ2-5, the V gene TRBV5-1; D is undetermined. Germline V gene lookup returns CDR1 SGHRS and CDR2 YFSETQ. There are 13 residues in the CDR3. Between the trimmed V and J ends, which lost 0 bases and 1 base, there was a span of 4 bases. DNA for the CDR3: TGCGCCAGCAGCTTGGCCCCCCAAGAGACCCAGTACTTC. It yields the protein CASSLAPQETQYF.

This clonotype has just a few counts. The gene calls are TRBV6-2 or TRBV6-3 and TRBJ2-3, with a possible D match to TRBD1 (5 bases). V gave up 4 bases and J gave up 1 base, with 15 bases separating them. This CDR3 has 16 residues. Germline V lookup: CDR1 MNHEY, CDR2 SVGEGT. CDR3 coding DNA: TGTGCCAGCAGTTTCGTAAGGGGTCCGGGCACAGATACGCAGTATTTT. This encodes CASSFVRGPGTDTQYF.

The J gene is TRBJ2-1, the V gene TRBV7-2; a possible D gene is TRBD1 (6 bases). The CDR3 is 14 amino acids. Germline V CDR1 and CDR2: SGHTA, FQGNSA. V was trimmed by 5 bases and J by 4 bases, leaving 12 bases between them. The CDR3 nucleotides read TGTGCCAGCAGCCCGGGACAAACGTACAATGAGCAGTTCTTC. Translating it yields CASSPGQTYNEQFF.

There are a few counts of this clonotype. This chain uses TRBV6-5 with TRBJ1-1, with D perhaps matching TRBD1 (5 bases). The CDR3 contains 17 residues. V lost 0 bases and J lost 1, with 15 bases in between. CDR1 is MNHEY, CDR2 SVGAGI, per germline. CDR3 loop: CASSYSISSRENTEAFF. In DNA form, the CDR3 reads TGTGCCAGCAGTTACTCGATTTCCTCCAGGGAGAACACTGAAGCTTTCTTT.

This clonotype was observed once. In nucleotides, the CDR3 is TGCGCCAGCAGCCAAGACTCGGTCGGGCGGGGGCCCACAGATACGCAGTATTTT. This translates into CASSQDSVGRGPTDTQYF. The V and J genes are TRBV4-3 and TRBJ2-3, with D perhaps TRBD2 (7 bases). This CDR3 region has 18 residues. V dropped 0 bases and J dropped 2 bases, with 18 bases sitting between them. Germline loops: CDR1 LGHNA, CDR2 YSLEER.

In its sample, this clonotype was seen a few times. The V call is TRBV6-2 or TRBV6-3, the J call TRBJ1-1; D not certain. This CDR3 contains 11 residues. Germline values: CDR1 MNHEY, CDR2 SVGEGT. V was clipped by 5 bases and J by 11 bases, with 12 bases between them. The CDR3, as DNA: TGTGCCAGCAGTAACGGGCAGCTGGCTTTCTTT. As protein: CASSNGQLAFF.

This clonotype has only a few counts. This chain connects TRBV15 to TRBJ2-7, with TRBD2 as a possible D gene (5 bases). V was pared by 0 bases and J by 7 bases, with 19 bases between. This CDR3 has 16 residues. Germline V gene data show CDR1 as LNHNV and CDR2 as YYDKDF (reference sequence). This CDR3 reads CATSRDPGSPPGEQYF. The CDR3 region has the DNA TGTGCCACCAGCAGAGATCCGGGATCTCCTCCGGGGGAGCAGTACTTC.

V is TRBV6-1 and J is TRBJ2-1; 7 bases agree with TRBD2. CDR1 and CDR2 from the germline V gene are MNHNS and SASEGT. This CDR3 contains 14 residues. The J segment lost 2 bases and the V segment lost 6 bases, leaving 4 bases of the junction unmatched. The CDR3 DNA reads TGTGCCAGCAGACCGGGACTACCCTACAATGAGCAGTTCTTC. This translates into CASRPGLPYNEQFF.

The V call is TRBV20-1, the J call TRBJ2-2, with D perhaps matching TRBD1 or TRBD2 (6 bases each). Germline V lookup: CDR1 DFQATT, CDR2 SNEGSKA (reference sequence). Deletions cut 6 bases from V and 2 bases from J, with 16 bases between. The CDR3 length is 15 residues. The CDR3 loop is CSAPLGGRNTGELFF. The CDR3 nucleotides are TGCAGTGCCCCCTTAGGGGGGCGAAACACCGGGGAGCTGTTTTTT.

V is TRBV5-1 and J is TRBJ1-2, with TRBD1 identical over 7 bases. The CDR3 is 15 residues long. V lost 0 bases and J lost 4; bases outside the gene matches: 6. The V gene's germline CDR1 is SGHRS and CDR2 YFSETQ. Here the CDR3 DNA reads TGCGCCAGCAGCTTGGAGGGGCAGGGGGTCTATGGCTACACCTTC. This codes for CASSLEGQGVYGYTF. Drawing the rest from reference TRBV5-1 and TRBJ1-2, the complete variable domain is KAGVTQTPRYLIKTRGQQVTLSCSPISGHRSVSWYQQTPGQGLQFLFEYFSETQRNKGNFPGRFSGRQFSNSRSEMNVSTLELGDSALYLCASSLEGQGVYGYTFGSGTRLTVV.

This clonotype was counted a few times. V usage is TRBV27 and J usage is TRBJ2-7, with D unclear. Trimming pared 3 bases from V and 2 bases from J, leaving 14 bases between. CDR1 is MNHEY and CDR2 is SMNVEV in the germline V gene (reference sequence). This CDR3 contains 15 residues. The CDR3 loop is CASSFQFGVAYEQYF. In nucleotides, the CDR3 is TGTGCCAGCAGTTTTCAGTTCGGAGTGGCCTACGAGCAGTACTTC.

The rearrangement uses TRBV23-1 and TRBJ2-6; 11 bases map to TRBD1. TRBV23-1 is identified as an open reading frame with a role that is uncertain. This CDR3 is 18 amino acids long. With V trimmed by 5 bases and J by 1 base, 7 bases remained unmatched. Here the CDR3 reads CASSFSDRGPSGANVLTF. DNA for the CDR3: TGCGCCAGCAGTTTTTCGGACAGGGGGCCTTCTGGGGCCAACGTCCTGACTTTC.

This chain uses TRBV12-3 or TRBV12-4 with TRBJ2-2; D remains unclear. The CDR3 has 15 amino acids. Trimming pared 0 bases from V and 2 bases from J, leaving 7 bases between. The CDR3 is CASSLAGINTGELFF. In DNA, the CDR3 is TGTGCCAGCAGTTTAGCGGGCATCAACACCGGGGAGCTGTTTTTT.

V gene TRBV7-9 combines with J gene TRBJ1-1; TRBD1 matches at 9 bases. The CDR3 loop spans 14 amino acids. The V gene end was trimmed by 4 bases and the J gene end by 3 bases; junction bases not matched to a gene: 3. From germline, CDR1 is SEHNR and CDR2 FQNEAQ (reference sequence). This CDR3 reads CASSSGQGHTEAFF. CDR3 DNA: TGTGCCAGCAGCTCGGGACAGGGCCACACTGAAGCTTTCTTT.

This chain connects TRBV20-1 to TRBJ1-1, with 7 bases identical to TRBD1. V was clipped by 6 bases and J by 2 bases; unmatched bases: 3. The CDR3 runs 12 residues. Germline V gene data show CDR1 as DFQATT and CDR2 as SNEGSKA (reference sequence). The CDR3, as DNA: TGCAGTGCAAGACAGGGCAACACTGAAGCTTTCTTT. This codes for CSARQGNTEAFF.

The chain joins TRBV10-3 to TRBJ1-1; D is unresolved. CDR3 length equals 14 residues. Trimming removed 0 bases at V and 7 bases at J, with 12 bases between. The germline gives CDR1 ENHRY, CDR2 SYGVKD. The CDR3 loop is CAISESVGSGEAFF. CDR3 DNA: TGTGCCATCAGTGAGTCGGTCGGGAGTGGTGAAGCTTTCTTT.

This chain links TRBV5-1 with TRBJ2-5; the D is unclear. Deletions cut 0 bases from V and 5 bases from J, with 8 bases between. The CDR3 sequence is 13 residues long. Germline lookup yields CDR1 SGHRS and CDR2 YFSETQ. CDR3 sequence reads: CASSLGSGETQYF. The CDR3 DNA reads TGCGCCAGCAGCTTGGGGTCTGGGGAGACCCAGTACTTC. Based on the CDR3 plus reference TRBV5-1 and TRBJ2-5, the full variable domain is KAGVTQTPRYLIKTRGQQVTLSCSPISGHRSVSWYQQTPGQGLQFLFEYFSETQRNKGNFPGRFSGRQFSNSRSEMNVSTLELGDSALYLCASSLGSGETQYFGPGTRLLVL.

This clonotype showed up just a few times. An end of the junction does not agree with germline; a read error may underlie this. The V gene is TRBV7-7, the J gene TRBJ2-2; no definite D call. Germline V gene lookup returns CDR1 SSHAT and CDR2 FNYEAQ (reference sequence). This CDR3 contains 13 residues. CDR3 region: CASSPQNTGELFF. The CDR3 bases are TGTGCTAGCAGCCCACAGAACACCGGGGAGCTGTTTTTT.